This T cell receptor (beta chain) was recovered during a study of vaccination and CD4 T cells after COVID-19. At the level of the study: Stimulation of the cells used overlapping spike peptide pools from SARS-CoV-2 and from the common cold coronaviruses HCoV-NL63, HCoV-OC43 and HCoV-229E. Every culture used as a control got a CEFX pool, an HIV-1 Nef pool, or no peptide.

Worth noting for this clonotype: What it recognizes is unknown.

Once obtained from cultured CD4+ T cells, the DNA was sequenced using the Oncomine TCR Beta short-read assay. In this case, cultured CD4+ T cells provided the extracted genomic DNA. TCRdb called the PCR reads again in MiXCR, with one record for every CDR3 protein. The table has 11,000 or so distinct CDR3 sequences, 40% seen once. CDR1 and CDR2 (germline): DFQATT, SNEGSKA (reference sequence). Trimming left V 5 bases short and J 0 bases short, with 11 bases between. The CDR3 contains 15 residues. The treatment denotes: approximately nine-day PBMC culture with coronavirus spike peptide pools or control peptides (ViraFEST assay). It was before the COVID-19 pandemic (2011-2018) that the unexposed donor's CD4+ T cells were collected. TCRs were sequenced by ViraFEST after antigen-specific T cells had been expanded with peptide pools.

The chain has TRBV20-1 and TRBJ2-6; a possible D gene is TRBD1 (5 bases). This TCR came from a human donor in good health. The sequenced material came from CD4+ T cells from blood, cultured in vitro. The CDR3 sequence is CSAPQGSSGANVLTF. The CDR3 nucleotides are TGCAGTGCTCCCCAGGGAAGCTCTGGGGCCAACGTCCTGACTTTC.